The next 23 T cell receptor beta chains were all read from a single sample in a study of PD-L1 blockade in urothelial cancer. Produced via immunoSEQ multiplex PCR; TCRdb's table is partial and in-frame only. This table holds more than 35,000 clones, about 93% found once. The sample here was PBMCs, taken around atezolizumab (anti-PD-L1) treatment. These receptor sequences come from an older man with urothelial cancer.

V and J are TRBV29-1 and TRBJ2-3; 8 nucleotides agree with TRBD1. Trimming cost V 4 bases and J 0 bases; bases outside gene matches: 3. Germline CDR1 reads SQVTM; CDR2 reads ANQGSEA. CDR3 length: 14 residues. The CDR3, as DNA: TGCAGCGTTGGGGACAGGACTAGCACAGATACGCAGTATTTT. Amino acids: CSVGDRTSTDTQYF.

The chain is built from TRBV21-1 and TRBJ2-5; the table's D call TRBD2 went unverified against the DNA. TRBV21-1 is given as a pseudogene. The CDR3 is 21 residues long. In nucleotides, the CDR3 is TGTGCCAGCAGCAAAGGTAGAGTAGCGGGAGTATGGGGGTGTAGCCAAGAGACCCAGTACTTC. Translation: CASSKGRVAGVWGCSQETQYF.

V usage is TRBV4-1 and J usage is TRBJ2-7; 12 bases are shared with TRBD2. Trimming took 0 bases from V and 0 from J; bases not matched to a gene: 9. This CDR3 has 19 residues. The V gene's germline CDR1 is MGHRA and CDR2 YSYEKL. DNA of the CDR3: TGCGCCAGCAGCCAAGACGAAAGACTAGCGGGAGTCAGCTCCTACGAGCAGTACTTC. Translating gives CASSQDERLAGVSSYEQYF.

The chain has TRBV7-7 and TRBJ2-1, with TRBD1 identical over 8 bases. This CDR3 has 15 amino acids. V trimming: 5 bases; J trimming: 2 bases; junction bases outside the gene matches: 5. The germline CDR1 and CDR2 sequences are SSHAT and FNYEAQ (reference sequence). CDR3 residues: CASSPDRVAYNEQFF. As DNA, the CDR3 is TGTGCCAGCAGCCCGGACAGGGTAGCCTACAATGAGCAGTTCTTC.

V is TRBV7-3 and J is TRBJ1-1, with a possible D match to TRBD1 (5 bases). Per germline, CDR1 SGHTA and CDR2 FQGTGA. CDR3 length equals 14 residues. The V and J ends lost 3 bases and 3 bases respectively, with 11 bases between them. The CDR3 reads CASSLGGRDTEAFF. CDR3 nucleotides: TGTGCCAGCAGCTTGGGGGGGAGGGACACTGAAGCTTTCTTT.

The V gene is TRBV13, the J gene TRBJ2-7, with 9 nucleotides matching TRBD1. Germline-derived CDR1 and CDR2 are PRHDT and FYEKMQ (reference sequence). This CDR3 has 15 amino acids. Trimming removed 0 bases from V and 0 bases from J; junction bases left unmatched: 0. CDR3 nucleotide sequence: TGTGCCAGCAGCTTAGGACAGGGGGCCTCCTACGAGCAGTACTTC. The encoded protein is CASSLGQGASYEQYF.

The chain recombines TRBV21-1 with TRBJ2-7; the tabulated D call, TRBD1, remains unverified against the DNA. TRBV21-1 corresponds to a pseudogene. The CDR3 length is 17 residues. The CDR3 spells CASSTERTYRGRSEQYF. In nucleotides, the CDR3 is TGTGCCAGCAGCACGGAACGAACCTACAGGGGGCGAAGCGAGCAGTACTTC.

The gene calls are TRBV6-5 and TRBJ2-3, with a tentative D call TRBD2 (5 bases). Per the germline V gene, CDR1 is MNHEY and CDR2 is SVGAGI. The CDR3 is made up of 14 amino acids. The V end lost 6 bases, the J end lost 0 bases, and 10 bases lay between the germline ends. CDR3 in amino acids: CASSRGLSTDTQYF. The DNA of the CDR3 is TGTGCCAGCAGCCGTGGACTGAGCACAGATACGCAGTATTTT.

The rearrangement uses TRBV6-6 and TRBJ2-1; TRBD2 agrees at 9 bases. V was pared by 9 bases and J by 6 bases, with 12 bases of the junction left unmatched. The CDR3 length is 15 residues. Germline CDR1 is MNHNY and CDR2 is SVGAGI (reference sequence). CDR3 amino acids: CASQRTSAPLNEQFF. In DNA, the CDR3 is TGTGCCAGTCAGAGGACTAGCGCGCCCCTCAATGAGCAGTTCTTC.

V gene TRBV11-2 combines with J gene TRBJ1-3, with D maybe TRBD1 (6 bases). This CDR3 contains 14 residues. V gave up 5 bases and J gave up 0 bases, with 8 bases separating them. In germline, CDR1 is SGHAT, CDR2 FQNNGV. The CDR3 spells CASSRDNSGNTIYF. The CDR3 DNA follows: TGTGCCAGCAGCCGGGACAACTCTGGAAACACCATATATTTT. The whole variable domain, filled in from reference TRBV11-2 and TRBJ1-3, reads EAGVAQSPRYKIIEKRQSVAFWCNPISGHATLYWYQQILGQGPKLLIQFQNNGVVDDSQLPKDRFSAERLKGVDSTLKIQPAKLEDSAVYLCASSRDNSGNTIYFGEGSWLTVV.

The V gene is TRBV19, the J gene TRBJ2-1; the D gene is possibly TRBD2 (6 bases). Germline V gives CDR1 LNHDA, CDR2 SQIVND (reference sequence). The CDR3 length is 15 residues. The V end was cut by 1 base, the J end by 5 bases, with 12 bases between. The CDR3 DNA sequence: TGTGCCAGTAGTATAGGGAGGGACCCACACAATGAGCAGTTCTTC. Translating it yields CASSIGRDPHNEQFF.

This clone was seen more than once but under ten times. The chain recombines TRBV2 with TRBJ1-1; D not resolved. This CDR3 has 13 residues. Per the germline V gene, CDR1 is SNHLY and CDR2 is FYNNEI. V was cut by 4 bases and J by 1 base, with 7 bases left in between. In nucleotides, the CDR3 is TGTGCCAGCAGTGTGTCGGGGAACACTGAAGCTTTCTTT. Its translation: CASSVSGNTEAFF.

The V and J genes are TRBV5-4 and TRBJ2-1, with 11 bases identical to TRBD2. The germline gives CDR1 SGHNT, CDR2 YYREEE (reference sequence). This CDR3 region has 16 residues. The V and J ends lost 4 bases and 8 bases, in that order; junction bases with no gene match: 11. CDR3 bases: TGTGCCAGCAGCACCCCACTAGCGGGAGTAGTTTATGAGCAGTTCTTC. It is translated as CASSTPLAGVVYEQFF.

V and J are TRBV7-9 and TRBJ2-5; D is uncertain. The CDR3 runs to 12 residues. V gave up 1 base and J gave up 4 bases, with 4 bases separating them. Germline V gene lookup returns CDR1 SEHNR and CDR2 FQNEAQ (reference sequence). Written as DNA, the CDR3 is TGTGCCAGCAGCTTAGTCGTAGAGACCCAGTACTTC. Its translation is CASSLVVETQYF.

The chain has TRBV7-6 and TRBJ2-5; TRBD1 agrees at 8 bases. This CDR3 region has 17 residues. CDR1 SGHVS and CDR2 FNYEAQ come from the germline V gene. J lost 4 bases, V lost 1 base, and 11 bases had no gene match. The CDR3 spells CASSLGSGQGGGETQYF. The CDR3 nucleotides read TGTGCCAGCAGCTTAGGGAGTGGACAGGGAGGAGGAGAGACCCAGTACTTC.

This clone was observed a few times. V and J are TRBV5-1 and TRBJ2-7; 8 bases agree with TRBD2. Germline values: CDR1 SGHRS, CDR2 YFSETQ. The CDR3 consists of 13 residues. V was pared by 8 bases and J by 2 bases, with 6 bases of the junction left unmatched. In DNA form, the CDR3 reads TGCGCCAGGCGACTAGCGTGTACCTACGAGCAGTACTTC. It translates to CARRLACTYEQYF.

This clone was observed a single time. This chain links TRBV7-8 with TRBJ1-4; no definite D call. This CDR3 has 12 amino acids. Between the trimmed V and J ends, which lost 1 base and 8 bases, there was a span of 5 bases. Germline loops: CDR1 SGHVS, CDR2 FQNEAQ. CDR3 sequence: CASSLDEEKLFF. The CDR3 region has the DNA TGTGCCAGCAGCTTAGATGAGGAAAAACTGTTTTTT.

The chain links TRBV28 to TRBJ1-5; D remains unclear. Germline V gene data show CDR1 as MDHEN and CDR2 as SYDVKM. V was clipped by 4 bases and J by 2 bases, with 12 bases between them. The CDR3 spans 15 residues. The CDR3 here is CASSSLKGGNQPQHF. The CDR3 DNA reads as TGTGCCAGCAGTTCTCTCAAGGGAGGCAATCAGCCCCAGCATTTT.

The rearrangement uses TRBV4-1 and TRBJ2-7; 11 bases are shared with TRBD2. Germline CDR1 reads MGHRA; CDR2 reads YSYEKL. The CDR3 has 15 residues. The trim removed 4 bases at V and 5 bases at J, leaving 7 bases unmatched. CDR3 coding DNA: TGCGCCAGCAGCCCCAGACTAGCGGGACAGGACGAGCAGTACTTC. It codes for CASSPRLAGQDEQYF.

This clone was seen only once. The V and J genes are TRBV27 and TRBJ2-7; 7 nucleotides agree with TRBD1. This CDR3 is built from 14 residues. Germline V gene data show CDR1 as MNHEY and CDR2 as SMNVEV (reference sequence). With V trimmed by 5 bases and J by 5 bases, 9 bases remained unmatched. The CDR3 reads CASSTRQGFNEQYF. The DNA of the CDR3 is TGTGCCAGCAGTACAAGACAGGGTTTCAACGAGCAGTACTTC.

The V gene is TRBV6-1, the J gene TRBJ2-5, with a weak D call TRBD1 (6 bases). The CDR3 consists of 13 residues. V was pared by 8 bases and J by 2 bases, with 12 bases between. CDR1 and CDR2 (germline): MNHNS, SASEGT. Written as DNA, the CDR3 is TGTGCCAGCCAAGGACAGCCGCAAGAGACCCAGTACTTC. Protein: CASQGQPQETQYF.

The genes are TRBV19 and TRBJ2-1; 16 positions match TRBD2. Losses at the gene ends were 4 bases for V and 10 bases for J; bases not matched to a gene: 13. The CDR3 runs 18 residues. Germline CDR1 and CDR2: LNHDA and SQIVND (reference sequence). CDR3: CASSTFGTSGREVKEQFF. The CDR3 bases are TGTGCCAGTAGTACCTTTGGGACTAGCGGGAGGGAGGTTAAAGAGCAGTTCTTC.

The chain combines TRBV7-9 with TRBJ2-3; TRBD2 agrees at 7 bases. In germline, CDR1 is SEHNR, CDR2 FQNEAQ (reference sequence). Losses at the gene ends were 6 bases for V and 0 bases for J; bases not matched to a gene: 9. The CDR3 is 16 amino acids. The CDR3 region has the DNA TGTGCCAGCAGATTACGAGCGGGATCCAGCACAGATACGCAGTATTTT. Amino acids: CASRLRAGSSTDTQYF.